The next 3 T cell receptor beta chains were all read from a single sample in a study of CD8+ T cells in alopecia areata. As to treatment: oral pan-JAK inhibitor, 5-10 mg twice daily. Investigators isolated RNA and reverse transcribed it into cDNA to act as the sequencing template. Clones were read by immunoSEQ multiplex PCR, and TCRdb kept only the in-frame ones, dropping some. This table holds 150,000 to 200,000 clones, less than 65% found once. The sequencing used CD4+ T cells sorted from blood, collected at week 24, from a patient treated with tofacitinib. These receptors all stem from a human donor with alopecia areata.

The genes are TRBV7-2 and TRBJ1-6; no reliable D call. Per the germline V gene, CDR1 is SGHTA and CDR2 is FQGNSA. V lost 1 base, J lost 10 bases, and 11 bases lay in between. This CDR3 spans 14 amino acids. CDR3 in DNA: TGTGCCAGCAGCTTAGGGGCAGGAGGATCACCCCTCCACTTT. This encodes CASSLGAGGSPLHF.

The chain combines TRBV2 with TRBJ2-3; D ambiguous. CDR3 length: 17 amino acids. Germline V gene data show CDR1 as SNHLY and CDR2 as FYNNEI. V was pared by 1 base and J by 0 bases, with 14 bases between. The CDR3 protein is CASSEGTIYLSTDTQYF. CDR3 sequence (DNA): TGTGCCAGCAGTGAAGGAACAATTTACCTTAGCACAGATACGCAGTATTTT.

The rearrangement uses TRBV29-1 and TRBJ2-1, with 9 bases lining up with TRBD1. CDR3 length: 14 residues. V shed 6 bases, J shed 4 bases, and the junction held 7 bases outside the gene matches. In germline, CDR1 is SQVTM, CDR2 ANQGSEA. The CDR3 spells CSVTGTGMYNEQFF. In DNA, the CDR3 is TGCAGCGTCACCGGGACAGGGATGTACAATGAGCAGTTCTTC.